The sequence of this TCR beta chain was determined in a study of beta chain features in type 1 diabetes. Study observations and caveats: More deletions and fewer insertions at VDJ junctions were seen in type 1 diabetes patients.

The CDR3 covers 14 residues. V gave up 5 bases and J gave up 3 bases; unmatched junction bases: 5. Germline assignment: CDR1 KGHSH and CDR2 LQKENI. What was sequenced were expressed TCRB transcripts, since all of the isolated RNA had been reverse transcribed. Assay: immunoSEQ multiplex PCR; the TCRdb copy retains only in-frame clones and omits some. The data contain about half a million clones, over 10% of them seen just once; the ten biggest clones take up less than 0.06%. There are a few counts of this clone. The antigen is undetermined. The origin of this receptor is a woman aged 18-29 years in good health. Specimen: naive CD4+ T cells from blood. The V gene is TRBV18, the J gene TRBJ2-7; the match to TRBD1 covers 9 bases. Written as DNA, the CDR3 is TGTGCCAGCTCAGGGACAGGGACGGGCTACGAGCAGTACTTC. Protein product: CASSGTGTGYEQYF.